Listed here are 11 T cell receptor beta chains from one sample, sequenced in a study of identical twins. TCRdb re-called the 5' RACE reads through MiXCR, storing one row per CDR3 protein. The repertoire has hundreds of thousands of distinct CDR3 sequences, approximately 18% of them found once; the top ten carry roughly 13%. Separately, the same data were catalogued under a study of T cells expressing NK-cell markers.

Sequenced sample: PBMCs. The receptors were sampled from a woman younger than 30 in good health.

This clonotype was counted a single time. The rearrangement uses TRBV3-1 and TRBJ2-2; D is unresolved. V was trimmed by 2 bases and J by 6 bases, leaving 19 bases between them. This CDR3 contains 17 residues. Germline V lookup: CDR1 LGHDT, CDR2 YNNKEL (reference sequence). The CDR3 reads CASSQRFKSGPAGELFF. The CDR3 nucleotides read TGTGCCAGCAGCCAAAGATTTAAGAGTGGGCCGGCCGGGGAGCTGTTTTTT.

The sample holds a few counts of this clonotype. The chain recombines TRBV5-1 with TRBJ2-5; D is ambiguous. The CDR3 runs 15 residues. V was shortened by 2 bases and J by 0 bases, with 11 bases between the two germline ends. In germline, CDR1 is SGHRS, CDR2 YFSETQ. CDR3 in DNA: TGCGCCAGCAGCTTAACGCAGGACCACCAAGAGACCCAGTACTTC. This translates into CASSLTQDHQETQYF. The variable domain in full, with the rest retrieved from reference TRBV5-1 and TRBJ2-5, is KAGVTQTPRYLIKTRGQQVTLSCSPISGHRSVSWYQQTPGQGLQFLFEYFSETQRNKGNFPGRFSGRQFSNSRSEMNVSTLELGDSALYLCASSLTQDHQETQYFGPGTRLLVL.

This clonotype was observed a few times. This chain uses TRBV20-1 with TRBJ1-2, with 9 bases that match TRBD1. This CDR3 has 13 amino acids. V shed 5 bases and J 4 bases; nucleotides not matched to a gene: 5. Germline loops: CDR1 DFQATT, CDR2 SNEGSKA (reference sequence). The CDR3 region is CSAGTGTTYGYTF. The CDR3 nucleotides read TGCAGTGCTGGGACAGGGACGACCTATGGCTACACCTTC.

This clonotype was counted many times. The chain uses TRBV7-8 and TRBJ2-7; 7 bases match TRBD1. The CDR3 runs 15 residues. V lost 4 bases, J lost 0 bases, and 6 bases stayed unmatched. The germline CDR1 and CDR2 sequences are SGHVS and FQNEAQ. The CDR3: CASSSNRDSSYEQYF. CDR3 DNA: TGTGCCAGCAGCTCCAACCGGGACAGCTCCTACGAGCAGTACTTC. Looking up the rest from reference TRBV7-8 and TRBJ2-7 gives the full variable domain: GAGVSQSPRYKVAKRGQDVALRCDPISGHVSLFWYQQALGQGPEFLTYFQNEAQLDKSGLPSDRFFAERPEGSVSTLKIQRTQQEDSAVYLCASSSNRDSSYEQYFGPGTRLTVT.

The chain couples TRBV18 to TRBJ2-1, with TRBD1 matching 9 bases. Germline-derived CDR1 and CDR2 are KGHSH and LQKENI. The CDR3 is 15 residues long. V lost 3 bases, J lost 6 bases, and 6 bases stayed unmatched. CDR3 nucleotides: TGTGCCAGCTCACCGGGACAGGGTGGGATCAATGAGCAGTTCTTC. Residues: CASSPGQGGINEQFF.

In its sample, this clonotype was seen many times. The V gene is TRBV20-1, the J gene TRBJ2-5, with 8 bases that match TRBD2. Trimming cost V 1 base and J 5 bases; bases outside gene matches: 3. In germline, CDR1 is DFQATT, CDR2 SNEGSKA (reference sequence). There are 13 residues in the CDR3. CDR3 sequence (DNA): TGCAGTGCTAGAGGGACTAGCCGGGAGACCCAGTACTTC. Translating it yields CSARGTSRETQYF.

The chain links TRBV5-1 to TRBJ2-7; D is perhaps TRBD2 (5 bases). Germline-derived CDR1 and CDR2 are SGHRS and YFSETQ. This CDR3 contains 15 residues. V lost 4 bases and J lost 2, with 16 bases in between. CDR3 residues: CASSPTRDTAYEQYF. The CDR3 region has the DNA TGCGCCAGCAGCCCGACTCGGGATACAGCCTACGAGCAGTACTTC.

The J gene is TRBJ2-6, the V gene TRBV12-3 or TRBV12-4; D uncertain. Deletions cut 7 bases from V and 3 bases from J, with 10 bases between. CDR3 length equals 14 residues. The CDR3: CASIPQYGANVLTF. For the CDR3, the DNA is TGTGCCAGCATCCCACAGTATGGGGCCAACGTCCTGACTTTC.

This clonotype has just a few counts. The CDR3 sequence is CASSSTGYTQYF. CDR3 DNA: TGTGCCAGCAGCTCGACTGGTTATACGCAGTATTTT. The V and J genes are TRBV7-2 and TRBJ2-3, with D unresolved. This CDR3 contains 12 residues. Germline V CDR1 and CDR2: SGHTA, FQGNSA. V was cut by 4 bases and J by 7 bases, with 9 bases left in between.

The genes are TRBV7-9 and TRBJ2-3; D might be TRBD1 or TRBD2, each matching 6 bases. Deletions cut 10 bases from V and 3 bases from J, with 20 bases between. CDR3 length: 15 residues. CDR1 and CDR2 (germline): SEHNR, FQNEAQ (reference sequence). The CDR3: CAIPGDGRTTDTQYF. CDR3 nucleotides: TGTGCCATCCCAGGGGACGGGAGAACGACAGATACGCAGTATTTT.

This chain connects TRBV10-3 to TRBJ2-3; 7 nucleotides agree with TRBD2. CDR3 size: 14 residues. V shed 8 bases, J shed 0 bases, and the junction held 5 bases outside the gene matches. CDR1 and CDR2 from the germline V gene are ENHRY and SYGVKD. The CDR3 DNA reads as TGTGCCATCGCGGGGGACTTTAGCACAGATACGCAGTATTTT. It codes for CAIAGDFSTDTQYF.